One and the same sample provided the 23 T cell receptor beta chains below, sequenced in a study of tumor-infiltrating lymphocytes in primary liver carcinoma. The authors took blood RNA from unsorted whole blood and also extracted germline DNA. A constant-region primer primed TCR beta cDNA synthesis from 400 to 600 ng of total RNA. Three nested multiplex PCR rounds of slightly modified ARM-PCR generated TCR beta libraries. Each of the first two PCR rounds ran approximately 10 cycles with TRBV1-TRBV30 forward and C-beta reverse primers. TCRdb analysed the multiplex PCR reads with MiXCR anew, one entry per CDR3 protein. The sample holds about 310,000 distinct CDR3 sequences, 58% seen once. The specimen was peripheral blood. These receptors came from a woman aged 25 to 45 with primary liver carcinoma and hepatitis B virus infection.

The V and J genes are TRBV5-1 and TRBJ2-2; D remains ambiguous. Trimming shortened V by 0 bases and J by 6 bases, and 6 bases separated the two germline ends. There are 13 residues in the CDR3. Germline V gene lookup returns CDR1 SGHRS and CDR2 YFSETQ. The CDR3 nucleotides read TGCGCCAGCAGCTTGGAGTGGGCCGGGGAGCTGTTTTTT. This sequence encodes CASSLEWAGELFF.

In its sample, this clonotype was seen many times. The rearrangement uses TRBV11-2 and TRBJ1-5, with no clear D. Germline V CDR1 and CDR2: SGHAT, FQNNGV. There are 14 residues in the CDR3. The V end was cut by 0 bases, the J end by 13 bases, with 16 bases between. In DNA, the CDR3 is TGTGCCAGCAGCTTAGATCTGATGGAGGAACGACAGCATTTT. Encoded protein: CASSLDLMEERQHF.

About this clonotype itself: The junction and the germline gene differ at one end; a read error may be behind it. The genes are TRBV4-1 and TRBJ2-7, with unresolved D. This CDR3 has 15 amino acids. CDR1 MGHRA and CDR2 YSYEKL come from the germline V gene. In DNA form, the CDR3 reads TGCGCCAGCAGCCAAGATTTTGGCTTCTCCTACGAGCAGCACTTC. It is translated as CASSQDFGFSYEQHF.

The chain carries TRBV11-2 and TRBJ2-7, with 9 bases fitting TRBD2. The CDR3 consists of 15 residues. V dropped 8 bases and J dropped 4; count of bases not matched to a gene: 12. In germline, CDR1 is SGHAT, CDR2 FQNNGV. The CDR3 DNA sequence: TGTGCCAGCGGTCTTCAAGCGGGAGGTGGTTACGAGCAGTACTTC. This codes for CASGLQAGGGYEQYF. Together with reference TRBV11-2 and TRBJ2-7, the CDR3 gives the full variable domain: EAGVAQSPRYKIIEKRQSVAFWCNPISGHATLYWYQQILGQGPKLLIQFQNNGVVDDSQLPKDRFSAERLKGVDSTLKIQPAKLEDSAVYLCASGLQAGGGYEQYFGPGTRLTVT.

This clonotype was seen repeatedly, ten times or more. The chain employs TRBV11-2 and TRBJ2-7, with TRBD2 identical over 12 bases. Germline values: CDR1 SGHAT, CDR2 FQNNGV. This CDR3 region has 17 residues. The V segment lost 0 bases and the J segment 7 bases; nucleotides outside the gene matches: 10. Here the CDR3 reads CASSLDIASGRVREQYF. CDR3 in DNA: TGTGCCAGCAGCTTAGATATCGCTAGCGGGAGGGTGAGGGAGCAGTACTTC.

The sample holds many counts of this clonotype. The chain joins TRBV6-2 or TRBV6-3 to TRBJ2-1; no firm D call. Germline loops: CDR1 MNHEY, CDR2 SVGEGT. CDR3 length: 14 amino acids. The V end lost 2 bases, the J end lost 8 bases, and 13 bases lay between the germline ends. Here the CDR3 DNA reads TGTGCCAGCAGTTACGGTCGGTCTGTCTATGAGCAGTTCTTC. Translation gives CASSYGRSVYEQFF.

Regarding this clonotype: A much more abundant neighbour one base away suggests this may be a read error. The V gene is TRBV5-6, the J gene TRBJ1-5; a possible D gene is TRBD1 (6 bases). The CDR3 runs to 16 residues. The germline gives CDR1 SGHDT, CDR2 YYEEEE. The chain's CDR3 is CASSLSGGLSSQPQHF. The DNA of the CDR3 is TGTGCCAGCAGCTTGAGCGGGGGCTTAAGCAGTCAGCCCCAGCATTTT.

The CDR3 DNA reads TGTGCCAGCAGTTACACGGTCAGGGGAGAGGGTGAAAAACTGTTTTTT. Its protein is CASSYTVRGEGEKLFF. The chain links TRBV6-5 to TRBJ1-4; TRBD1 is a possible D gene (6 bases). The CDR3 sequence is 16 residues long. V lost 2 bases and J 7 bases, leaving 17 bases between the germline ends. CDR1 and CDR2 (germline): MNHEY, SVGAGI.

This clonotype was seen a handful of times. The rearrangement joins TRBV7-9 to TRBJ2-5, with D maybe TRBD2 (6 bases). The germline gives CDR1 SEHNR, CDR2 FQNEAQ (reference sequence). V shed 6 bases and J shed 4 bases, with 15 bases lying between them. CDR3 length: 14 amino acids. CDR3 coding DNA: TGTGCCAGCAGGGGACCGGGACTCCCAGAGACCCAGTACTTC. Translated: CASRGPGLPETQYF.

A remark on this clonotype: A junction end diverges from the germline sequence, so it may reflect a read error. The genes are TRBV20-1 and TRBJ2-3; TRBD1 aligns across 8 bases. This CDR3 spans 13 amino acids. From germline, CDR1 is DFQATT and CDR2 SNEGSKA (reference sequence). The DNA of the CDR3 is TGCAGTGCTCCGGGGACAGGTCTGGATACGCAGTGTTTT. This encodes CSAPGTGLDTQCF.

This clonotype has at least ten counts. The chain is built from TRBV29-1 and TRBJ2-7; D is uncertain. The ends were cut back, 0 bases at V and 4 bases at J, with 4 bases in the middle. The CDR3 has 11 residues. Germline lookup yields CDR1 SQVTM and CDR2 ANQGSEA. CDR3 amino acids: CSVEERYEQYF. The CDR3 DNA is TGCAGCGTTGAAGAAAGGTACGAGCAGTACTTC.

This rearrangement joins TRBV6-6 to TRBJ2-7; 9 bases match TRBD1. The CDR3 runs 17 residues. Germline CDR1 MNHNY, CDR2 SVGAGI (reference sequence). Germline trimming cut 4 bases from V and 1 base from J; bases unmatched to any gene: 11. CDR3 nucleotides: TGTGCCAGCAGTTCCACTCCCGGGACAGGGAGTTCCTACGAGCAGTACTTC. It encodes CASSSTPGTGSSYEQYF.

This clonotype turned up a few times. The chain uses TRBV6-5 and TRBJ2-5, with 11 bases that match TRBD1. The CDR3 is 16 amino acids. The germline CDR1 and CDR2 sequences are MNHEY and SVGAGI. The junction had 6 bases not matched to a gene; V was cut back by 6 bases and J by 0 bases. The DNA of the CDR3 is TGTGCCAGCAGCAGTCGGGGACAGGGGGACCAAGAGACCCAGTACTTC. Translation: CASSSRGQGDQETQYF.

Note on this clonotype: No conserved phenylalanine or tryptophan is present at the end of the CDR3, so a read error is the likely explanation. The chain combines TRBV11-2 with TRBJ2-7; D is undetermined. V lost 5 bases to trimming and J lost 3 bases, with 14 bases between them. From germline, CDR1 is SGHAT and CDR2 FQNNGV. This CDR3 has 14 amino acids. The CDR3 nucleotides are TGTGCCAGCAGCCCCACGTTTGGGGTCTACGAGCAGTACTTG. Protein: CASSPTFGVYEQYL.

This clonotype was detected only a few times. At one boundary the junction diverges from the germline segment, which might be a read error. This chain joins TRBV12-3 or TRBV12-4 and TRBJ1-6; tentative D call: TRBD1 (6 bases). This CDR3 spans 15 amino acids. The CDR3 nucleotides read TGTGCCAGCACCCTAGGGGGAGGATATAGTTCACCCCTCCACTTT. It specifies CASTLGGGYSSPLHF.

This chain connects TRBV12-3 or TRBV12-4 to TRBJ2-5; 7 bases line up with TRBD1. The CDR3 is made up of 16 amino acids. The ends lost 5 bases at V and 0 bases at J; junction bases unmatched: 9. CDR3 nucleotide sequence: TGTGCCAGCAGTAAAGGGTACGGGACAGACCAAGAGACCCAGTACTTC. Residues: CASSKGYGTDQETQYF.

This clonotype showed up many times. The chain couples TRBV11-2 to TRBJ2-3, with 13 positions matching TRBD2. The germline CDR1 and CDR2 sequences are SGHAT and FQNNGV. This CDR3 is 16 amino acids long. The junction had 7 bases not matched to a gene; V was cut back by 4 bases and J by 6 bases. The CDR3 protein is CASSYGLAGVRDTQYF. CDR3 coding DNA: TGTGCCAGCAGCTACGGACTAGCGGGAGTGAGGGATACGCAGTATTTT.

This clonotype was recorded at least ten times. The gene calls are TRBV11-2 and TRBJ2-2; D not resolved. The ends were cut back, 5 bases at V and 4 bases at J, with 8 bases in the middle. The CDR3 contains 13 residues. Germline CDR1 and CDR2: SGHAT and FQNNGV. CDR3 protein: CASSPFTTGELFF. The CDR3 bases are TGTGCCAGCAGCCCCTTTACCACCGGGGAGCTGTTTTTT.

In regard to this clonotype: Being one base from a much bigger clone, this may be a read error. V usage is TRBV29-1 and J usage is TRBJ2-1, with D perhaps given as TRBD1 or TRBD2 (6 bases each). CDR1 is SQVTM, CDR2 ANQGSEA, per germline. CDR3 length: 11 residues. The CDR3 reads CNVGGGNEQFF. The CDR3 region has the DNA TGCAACGTCGGAGGGGGCAATGAGCAGTTCTTC.

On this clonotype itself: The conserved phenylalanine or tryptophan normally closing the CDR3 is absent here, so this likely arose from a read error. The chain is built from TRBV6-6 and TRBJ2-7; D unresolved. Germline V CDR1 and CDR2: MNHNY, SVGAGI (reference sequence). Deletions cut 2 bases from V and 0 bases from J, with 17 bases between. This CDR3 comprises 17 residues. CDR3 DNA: TGTGCCAGCAGTTACGTGCGGTTACTTGAGAGCTCCTACGAGCAGTACCTC. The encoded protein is CASSYVRLLESSYEQYL.

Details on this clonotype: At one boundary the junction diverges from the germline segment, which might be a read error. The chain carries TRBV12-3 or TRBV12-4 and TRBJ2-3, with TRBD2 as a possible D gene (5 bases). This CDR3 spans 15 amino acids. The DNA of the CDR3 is TGTGCCAGCAGTGGTACTAGTTCTCGAACAGATACGCAATATTTT. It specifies CASSGTSSRTDTQYF.

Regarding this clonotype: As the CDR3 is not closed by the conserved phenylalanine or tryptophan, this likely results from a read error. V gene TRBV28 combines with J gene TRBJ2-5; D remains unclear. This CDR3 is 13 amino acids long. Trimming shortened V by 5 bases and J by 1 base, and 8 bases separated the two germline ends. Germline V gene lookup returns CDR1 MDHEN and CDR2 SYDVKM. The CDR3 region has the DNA TGTGCCAGCAGTCGGGTGGCCCAAGAGACCCAGTACTTA. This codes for CASSRVAQETQYL.

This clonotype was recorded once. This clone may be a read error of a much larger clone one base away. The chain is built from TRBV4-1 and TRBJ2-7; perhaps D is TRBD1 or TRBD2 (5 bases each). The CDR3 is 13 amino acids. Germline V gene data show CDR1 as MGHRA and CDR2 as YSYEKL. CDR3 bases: TGCGCCAGCAGCCAGGGGGTCAGCTACAAGCAGTACTTC. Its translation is CASSQGVSYKQYF.